These 11 T cell receptor beta chains originate from one sample sequenced in a study of cytomegalovirus exposure and HLA in healthy donors. Primers for the PCR totalled 60 Vbeta and 13 Jbeta. The protocol was immunoSEQ multiplex PCR, while the TCRdb copy is restricted to in-frame clones and leaves out a portion. Its listing shows some 200,000 clones. Sequences were obtained from PBMCs. The receptors derive from a woman between 18 and 30 years old in good health and CMV-seropositive.

The CDR3 loop is CASSIGLAANEQFF. In DNA form, the CDR3 reads TGTGCCAGTAGTATTGGGCTAGCCGCGAATGAGCAGTTCTTC. The chain joins TRBV19 to TRBJ2-1, with a weak D call TRBD2 (5 bases). V was pared by 3 bases and J by 7 bases, with 13 bases between. Germline V gene lookup returns CDR1 LNHDA and CDR2 SQIVND (reference sequence). The length of the CDR3 is 14 residues.

The chain has TRBV5-4 and TRBJ2-2, with TRBD2 identical over 8 bases. V lost 2 bases and J lost 5; bases outside the gene matches: 2. Germline-derived CDR1 and CDR2 are SGHNT and YYREEE (reference sequence). This CDR3 spans 14 amino acids. In nucleotides, the CDR3 is TGTGCCAGCAGCTTAGCGGGAGTAACCGGGGAGCTGTTTTTT. Translating gives CASSLAGVTGELFF.

The chain is built from TRBV30 and TRBJ1-3; D is perhaps TRBD1 (6 bases). The CDR3 has 16 residues. The V and J ends lost 0 bases and 2 bases respectively, with 14 bases between them. Germline V CDR1 and CDR2: GTSNPN, SVGIG (reference sequence). The CDR3 reads CAWSVSGQLPGNTIYF. DNA for the CDR3: TGTGCCTGGAGTGTTTCGGGACAATTACCTGGAAACACCATATATTTT.

The V and J genes are TRBV19 and TRBJ2-1; 11 bases match TRBD2. CDR3 length equals 15 residues. The V segment lost 8 bases and the J segment 8 bases; nucleotides outside the gene matches: 11. The germline V gene has CDR1 LNHDA and CDR2 SQIVND (reference sequence). CDR3: CASQVSGGAPDEQFF. The DNA of the CDR3 is TGTGCCAGTCAAGTTAGCGGGGGGGCCCCGGATGAGCAGTTCTTC.

This chain links TRBV13 with TRBJ2-2; 9 bases agree with TRBD1. J gave up 5 bases and V 2 bases, and 6 bases lay outside the gene matches. The CDR3 spans 16 residues. Germline lookup yields CDR1 PRHDT and CDR2 FYEKMQ (reference sequence). The CDR3 here is CASSLLGTGMTGELFF. The CDR3 coding sequence is TGTGCCAGCAGCTTACTAGGGACAGGGATGACCGGGGAGCTGTTTTTT.

V and J are TRBV6-1 and TRBJ2-7, with a possible D match to TRBD2 (7 bases). The germline CDR1 and CDR2 sequences are MNHNS and SASEGT. The CDR3 consists of 15 residues. The ends were cut back, 2 bases at V and 7 bases at J, with 18 bases in the middle. In nucleotides, the CDR3 is TGTGCCAGCAGTGAATCCGGGGGGCCGAAGTTAGAGCAGTACTTC. It specifies CASSESGGPKLEQYF.

In DNA, the CDR3 is TGTGCCAGCAAGCAAGGACTAGCGGGGGGCTCGAGCTCCTACAATGAGCAGTTCTTC. Translation: CASKQGLAGGSSSYNEQFF. The rearrangement joins TRBV2 to TRBJ2-1; 14 bases line up with TRBD2. This CDR3 spans 19 amino acids. Unmatched junction bases numbered 11, after V lost 7 bases and J lost 0 bases. The germline gives CDR1 SNHLY, CDR2 FYNNEI.

This chain joins TRBV4-3 and TRBJ1-2; 7 nucleotides agree with TRBD1. The CDR3 is 14 residues long. From germline, CDR1 is LGHNA and CDR2 YSLEER. Trimming at V came to 4 bases and at J to 0 bases, leaving 2 bases not matched to a gene. CDR3 sequence reads: CASSPGTANYGYTF. For the CDR3, the DNA is TGCGCCAGCAGCCCCGGGACAGCTAACTATGGCTACACCTTC.

The chain recombines TRBV27 with TRBJ2-7; D possibly corresponds to TRBD1 (5 bases). The CDR3 is 14 amino acids. V lost 5 bases and J 2 bases, leaving 13 bases between the germline ends. Per germline, CDR1 MNHEY and CDR2 SMNVEV (reference sequence). The CDR3 DNA reads TGTGCCAGCAGTCTTACAGGTCTGGCCTACGAGCAGTACTTC. It yields the protein CASSLTGLAYEQYF.

The genes are TRBV14 and TRBJ2-1; possible D gene TRBD1, 6 bases. The CDR3 consists of 17 residues. Germline V gene sequence: CDR1 SGHDN, CDR2 FVKESK. V was cut by 3 bases and J by 1 base, with 16 bases left in between. In DNA, the CDR3 is TGTGCCAGCAGCCAGGAAACTAGGGGGAGATCCTACAATGAGCAGTTCTTC. It is translated as CASSQETRGRSYNEQFF.

CDR3 in DNA: TGTGCCAGCAGCTTAGCCCCCCCCGGGGGGGCCCAAGAGACCCAGTACTTC. This encodes CASSLAPPGGAQETQYF. The rearrangement uses TRBV7-2 and TRBJ2-5; 8 nucleotides match TRBD2. The germline V gene encodes CDR1 SGHTA and CDR2 FQGNSA. V dropped 0 bases and J dropped 1; count of bases not matched to a gene: 7. The CDR3 is 17 amino acids.